Following are 23 T cell receptor beta chains from one sample sequenced in a study of T-cell reconstitution after alpha-beta-depleted transplantation in children. Library preparation (for TCRbeta) was performed with unique molecular identifiers. Using its own MiXCR run on the PCR reads, TCRdb lists one record per CDR3 protein. The table includes about 230,000 distinct CDR3 sequences, approximately 11% detected once. The source material was PBMCs, sampled before TCRalphabeta/CD19-depleted stem cell transplant. The source of these receptors is a child under two years old with acute myeloid leukemia, due to receive a stem cell transplant.

In this sample, this clonotype turned up many times. The chain has TRBV25-1 and TRBJ2-7; 15 positions agree with TRBD2. Losses at the gene ends were 2 bases for V and 0 bases for J; bases not matched to a gene: 11. CDR1 and CDR2 (germline): MGHDK, SYGVNS. The CDR3 totals 20 residues. CDR3 DNA sequence: TGTGCCAGCAGTGAAGGCAGTTCGGGGACTAGCGGGAGGCACTCCTACGAGCAGTACTTC. Protein: CASSEGSSGTSGRHSYEQYF.

As regards this clonotype: Since a much larger clone is just one base distant, this may be a read error. As the CDR3 is not closed by the conserved phenylalanine or tryptophan, this likely results from a read error. The chain joins TRBV5-5 to TRBJ1-2; 8 bases align to TRBD1. CDR1 SGHKS and CDR2 YYEKEE come from the germline V gene (reference sequence). J gave up 3 bases and V 1 base, and 5 bases lay outside the gene matches. The CDR3 is 15 amino acids. CDR3 DNA sequence: TGTGCCAGCAGCTTGAGGGACAGGTTTTACTATGGCTACACCATC. It is translated as CASSLRDRFYYGYTI.

This clonotype has a count of ten or more. The chain links TRBV7-9 to TRBJ2-1; TRBD2 agrees at 13 bases. V trimming: 7 bases; J trimming: 5 bases; junction bases outside the gene matches: 8. The CDR3 is 16 residues long. CDR1 is SEHNR, CDR2 FQNEAQ, per germline (reference sequence). The CDR3 DNA sequence: TGTGCCAGCACCACGAGGACTAGCGGGAGCGACAATGAGCAGTTCTTC. Translation: CASTTRTSGSDNEQFF.

This clonotype occurred a few times. This sequence may be a read error, since a much larger clone differs from it by one base. This chain links TRBV6-2 or TRBV6-3 with TRBJ1-1; D gene unclear. V was pared by 0 bases and J by 0 bases, with 5 bases between. The CDR3 spans 14 residues. Germline CDR1 reads MNHEY; CDR2 reads SVGEGT. The CDR3 bases are TGTGCCAGCAGTTACTCGGCCATGAACACTGAAGCTTTCTTT. It translates to CASSYSAMNTEAFF.

This clonotype was seen a handful of times. The CDR3 region has the DNA TGCGCCAGCACTTCTAGCGGTTCCTCCTACGAGCAGTACTTC. It translates to CASTSSGSSYEQYF. The chain employs TRBV10-2 and TRBJ2-7; TRBD2 agrees at 7 bases. V trimming: 7 bases; J trimming: 0 bases; junction bases outside the gene matches: 6. The CDR3 totals 14 residues. Per the germline V gene, CDR1 is WSHSY and CDR2 is SAAADI.

This clonotype was observed many times. The gene calls are TRBV12-3 or TRBV12-4 and TRBJ2-7; D remains unclear. The CDR3 has 14 amino acids. V was clipped by 3 bases and J by 4 bases, with 13 bases between them. Here the CDR3 reads CASSFPGPAYEQYF. The CDR3 bases are TGTGCCAGCAGTTTTCCGGGCCCCGCATACGAGCAGTACTTC.

This clonotype was observed many times. V usage is TRBV5-1 and J usage is TRBJ1-1, with 7 positions matching TRBD1. The CDR3 extends over 16 amino acids. Germline CDR1 reads SGHRS; CDR2 reads YFSETQ. With V trimmed by 4 bases and J by 4 bases, 13 bases remained unmatched. The CDR3: CASSASTGAGITEAFF. The CDR3 bases are TGCGCCAGCAGCGCTTCAACAGGGGCAGGAATCACTGAAGCTTTCTTT.

This clonotype came up many times. The gene calls are TRBV12-3 or TRBV12-4 and TRBJ2-2, with D possibly matching TRBD1 (5 bases). The CDR3 contains 13 residues. The ends were cut back, 6 bases at V and 2 bases at J, with 7 bases in the middle. CDR3 in amino acids: CASSGHNTGELFF. CDR3 nucleotide sequence: TGTGCCAGCAGCGGACACAACACCGGGGAGCTGTTTTTT.

This clonotype was picked up many times. The rearrangement joins TRBV5-4 to TRBJ1-2; TRBD1 might be the D (5 bases). Per the germline V gene, CDR1 is SGHNT and CDR2 is YYREEE (reference sequence). The CDR3 consists of 13 residues. Trimming left V 7 bases short and J 8 bases short, with 18 bases between. The CDR3 protein is CASRRGGASGYTF. CDR3 sequence (DNA): TGTGCCAGCCGCCGGGGAGGGGCTAGCGGCTACACCTTC.

This clonotype has only a few counts. This chain joins TRBV28 and TRBJ1-5, with TRBD1 matching over 8 bases. J lost 6 bases, V lost 5 bases, and 6 bases had no gene match. This CDR3 region has 14 residues. CDR1 is MDHEN and CDR2 is SYDVKM in the germline V gene. The CDR3, as DNA: TGTGCCAGCAGTCCCCAGGGGGCAGGTCAGCCCCAGCATTTT. Translated: CASSPQGAGQPQHF.

At least ten counts were recorded for this clonotype. The V and J genes are TRBV15 and TRBJ1-1; D remains ambiguous. Germline lookup yields CDR1 LNHNV and CDR2 YYDKDF (reference sequence). V lost 5 bases to trimming and J lost 7 bases, with 11 bases between them. The length of the CDR3 is 12 residues. CDR3 sequence (DNA): TGTGCCACCAGCCTCGGACGGGGTGAAGCTTTCTTT. Amino acid sequence: CATSLGRGEAFF.

This clonotype occurred many times. The rearrangement uses TRBV27 and TRBJ2-5; unclear D gene. This CDR3 comprises 12 residues. From germline, CDR1 is MNHEY and CDR2 SMNVEV (reference sequence). Trimming left V 11 bases short and J 2 bases short, with 12 bases between. The CDR3 loop is CASHLEQETQYF. CDR3 nucleotide sequence: TGTGCCTCACACCTAGAACAAGAGACCCAGTACTTC.

This clonotype was counted at least ten times. The genes are TRBV25-1 and TRBJ2-1, with 9 bases aligning to TRBD2. The CDR3 length is 13 residues. Germline CDR1 is MGHDK and CDR2 is SYGVNS. The V gene end was trimmed by 6 bases and the J gene end by 7 bases; junction bases not matched to a gene: 4. CDR3 DNA: TGTGCCAGCAGCGTTAGCGGGAGTAATGAGCAGTTCTTC. Protein: CASSVSGSNEQFF.

This clonotype was detected many times. J is TRBJ2-7 and V is TRBV12-3 or TRBV12-4, with 7 bases aligning to TRBD1. This CDR3 has 14 residues. J gave up 5 bases and V 1 base, and 5 bases lay outside the gene matches. CDR3 bases: TGTGCCAGCAGTTTAGGGACAGGAGCCCACGAGCAGTACTTC. Its protein is CASSLGTGAHEQYF.

With regard to this clonotype: A much larger clone differs by one base, so this may be a read error. This chain joins TRBV18 and TRBJ2-5, with D unresolved. The CDR3 extends over 13 amino acids. Germline-derived CDR1 and CDR2 are KGHSH and LQKENI. The CDR3 region is CASSRGRKEIQYF. The CDR3 DNA follows: TGTGCCAGCTCACGGGGTCGGAAAGAGATCCAGTACTTC.

There are many counts of this clonotype. Here the CDR3 omits its conserved ending phenylalanine or tryptophan, so a read error is the likely source. V gene TRBV5-8 combines with J gene TRBJ1-1; D call uncertain. CDR3 length: 13 residues. Germline V gene lookup returns CDR1 SGHTS and CDR2 YDEGEE. V was cut by 1 base and J by 9 bases, with 13 bases left in between. CDR3: CASSLITGTQAFL. CDR3 nucleotides: TGTGCCAGCAGCTTGATCACGGGAACCCAAGCTTTCTTA.

This clonotype was detected ten times or more. This chain links TRBV7-2 with TRBJ2-3; the D gene is possibly TRBD2 (6 bases). The CDR3 consists of 16 residues. With 1 base removed from V and 2 bases from J, the gap between germline ends came to 13 bases. Germline V gene sequence: CDR1 SGHTA, CDR2 FQGNSA. CDR3 bases: TGTGCCAGCAGCTTAGGTCCGGGACTTACCACAGATACGCAGTATTTT. Protein: CASSLGPGLTTDTQYF.

This clonotype was detected ten times or more. V is TRBV29-1 and J is TRBJ2-7; D remains ambiguous. V was clipped by 3 bases and J by 4 bases, with 13 bases between them. Germline CDR1 is SQVTM and CDR2 is ANQGSEA. This CDR3 is 13 amino acids long. The CDR3 loop reads CSVDSGFGYEQYF. CDR3 nucleotide sequence: TGCAGCGTTGATTCGGGTTTTGGGTACGAGCAGTACTTC.

This rearrangement joins TRBV2 to TRBJ2-1; either TRBD1 or TRBD2 may supply D (5 bases each). The CDR3 consists of 14 residues. The V end lost 1 base, the J end lost 10 bases, and 14 bases lay between the germline ends. Germline loops: CDR1 SNHLY, CDR2 FYNNEI. In nucleotides, the CDR3 is TGTGCCAGCAGTGAAGGTCGAGGGGTGAAAGAGCAGTTCTTC. Translated, it gives CASSEGRGVKEQFF. Based on the CDR3 plus reference TRBV2 and TRBJ2-1, the full variable domain is EPEVTQTPSHQVTQMGQEVILRCVPISNHLYFYWYRQILGQKVEFLVSFYNNEISEKSEIFDDQFSVERPDGSNFTLKIRSTKLEDSAMYFCASSEGRGVKEQFFGPGTRLTVL.

This clonotype was detected ten times or more. This chain connects TRBV12-3 or TRBV12-4 to TRBJ1-4, with TRBD1 as a possible D gene (5 bases). V shed 7 bases and J shed 10 bases, with 13 bases lying between them. The CDR3 is made up of 12 amino acids. CDR3 DNA sequence: TGTGCCAGCACCCGGTCAGGGAGAAAACTGTTTTTT. Encoded protein: CASTRSGRKLFF.

The V call is TRBV28, the J call TRBJ2-3; TRBD2 aligns across 10 bases. Germline CDR1 and CDR2: MDHEN and SYDVKM. The CDR3 extends over 18 amino acids. With 2 bases clipped from V and 0 bases from J, the junction kept 8 bases outside the gene matches. The CDR3 protein is CASSLPLAGVTSTDTQYF. Written as DNA, the CDR3 is TGTGCCAGCAGTTTACCGCTAGCGGGGGTAACTAGCACAGATACGCAGTATTTT. The complete variable domain, with remaining parts taken from reference TRBV28 and TRBJ2-3, reads DVKVTQSSRYLVKRTGEKVFLECVQDMDHENMFWYRQDPGLGLRLIYFSYDVKMKEKGDIPEGYSVSREKKERFSLILESASTNQTSMYLCASSLPLAGVTSTDTQYFGPGTRLTVL.

The table lists this clonotype with many counts. The chain links TRBV4-1 to TRBJ2-1, with TRBD1 as a possible D gene (6 bases). V was trimmed by 1 base and J by 4 bases, leaving 17 bases between them. This CDR3 region has 17 residues. Per the germline V gene, CDR1 is MGHRA and CDR2 is YSYEKL. In nucleotides, the CDR3 is TGCGCCAGCAGCCAAGGAACCGGGACAACCCTATACAATGAGCAGTTCTTC. This sequence encodes CASSQGTGTTLYNEQFF.

This clonotype was recorded at least ten times. This rearrangement joins TRBV20-1 to TRBJ1-3, with D unclear. This CDR3 comprises 12 residues. V was clipped by 7 bases and J by 0 bases, with 7 bases between them. The germline V gene encodes CDR1 DFQATT and CDR2 SNEGSKA (reference sequence). The CDR3 bases are TGCAGTGTCGGGGACTCTGGAAACACCATATATTTT. Translation gives CSVGDSGNTIYF.